Following are 10 T cell receptor beta chains from one sample sequenced in a study of T cell responses to AZD1222 COVID-19 vaccine. Method: immunoSEQ multiplex PCR; TCRdb's copy keeps in-frame clones and lacks some. Of 120,000 or so clones listed, roughly nine tenths were seen once; the top ten hold 7.2%. The source material was peripheral blood, sampled on day 0 of AZD1222 vaccination. The receptors were gathered from an adult in good health.

This chain joins TRBV5-4 and TRBJ2-2; 14 nucleotides match TRBD2. Trimming at V came to 4 bases and at J to 0 bases, leaving 2 bases not matched to a gene. This CDR3 comprises 17 residues. The germline V gene has CDR1 SGHNT and CDR2 YYREEE (reference sequence). This chain's CDR3 is CASSPTSGRANTGELFF. The DNA for the CDR3 is TGTGCCAGCAGCCCGACTAGCGGGAGGGCGAACACCGGGGAGCTGTTTTTT.

This clone came up once. The rearrangement joins TRBV11-2 to TRBJ2-3, with D hard to call. Trimming cost V 3 bases and J 2 bases, with 12 bases left between them. Germline V gives CDR1 SGHAT, CDR2 FQNNGV. The CDR3 covers 15 residues. The CDR3 here is CASSLAMGNTDTQYF. CDR3 nucleotides: TGTGCCAGCAGCTTGGCTATGGGAAACACAGATACGCAGTATTTT.

This clone was observed a few times. The gene calls are TRBV10-3 and TRBJ2-7; maybe TRBD1 (5 bases). The CDR3 is 14 amino acids. Trimming shortened V by 6 bases and J by 3 bases, and 15 bases separated the two germline ends. The V gene's germline CDR1 is ENHRY and CDR2 SYGVKD. CDR3 loop: CAISLLGQGYEQYF. Written as DNA, the CDR3 is TGTGCCATCAGCCTACTTGGGCAGGGCTACGAGCAGTACTTC.

The rearrangement links TRBV11-2 to TRBJ2-7, with 9 bases identical to TRBD1. Trimming at V came to 5 bases and at J to 3 bases, leaving 8 bases not matched to a gene. In germline, CDR1 is SGHAT, CDR2 FQNNGV. There are 15 residues in the CDR3. The CDR3 DNA is TGTGCCAGCAGCGTATCCGGGACAGGGTACTACGAGCAGTACTTC. Translating gives CASSVSGTGYYEQYF.

The rearrangement uses TRBV7-6 and TRBJ2-3; D is unclear. Trimming removed 2 bases from V and 0 bases from J, with 12 bases in between. The germline V gene encodes CDR1 SGHVS and CDR2 FNYEAQ. CDR3 length: 16 amino acids. The CDR3 loop is CASSLLVTTSTDTQYF. Written as DNA, the CDR3 is TGTGCCAGCAGCTTACTTGTGACAACAAGCACAGATACGCAGTATTTT. The full variable domain, in which reference TRBV7-6 and TRBJ2-3 provide the parts outside the CDR3, is GAGVSQSPRYKVTKRGQDVALRCDPISGHVSLYWYRQALGQGPEFLTYFNYEAQQDKSGLPNDRFSAERPEGSISTLTIQRTEQRDSAMYRCASSLLVTTSTDTQYFGPGTRLTVL.

The CDR3 loop reads CASSPLVAASSYEQYF. The CDR3 DNA is TGTGCCAGCTCACCACTAGTAGCGGCCTCGTCCTACGAGCAGTACTTC. The chain is built from TRBV18 and TRBJ2-7; D may be TRBD2 (6 bases). The CDR3 loop spans 16 amino acids. CDR1 and CDR2 (germline): KGHSH, LQKENI. V shed 1 base and J shed 1 base, with 14 bases lying between them. The whole variable domain, remainder taken from reference TRBV18 and TRBJ2-7, is NAGVMQNPRHLVRRRGQEARLRCSPMKGHSHVYWYRQLPEEGLKFMVYLQKENIIDESGMPKERFSAEFPKEGPSILRIQQVVRGDSAAYFCASSPLVAASSYEQYFGPGTRLTVT.

J is TRBJ2-5 and V is TRBV7-2; no firm D call. V gave up 6 bases and J gave up 5 bases, with 16 bases separating them. Per germline, CDR1 SGHTA and CDR2 FQGNSA. The length of the CDR3 is 14 residues. In DNA, the CDR3 is TGTGCCAGCAGGCCCATCGGGCGCGCGGAGACCCAGTACTTC. It encodes CASRPIGRAETQYF.

About this clone: Other DNA sequences of this sample code for an identical CDR3. V is TRBV6-5 and J is TRBJ1-5, with a weak D call TRBD1 (6 bases). V was cut by 8 bases and J by 3 bases, with 14 bases left in between. CDR1 is MNHEY and CDR2 is SVGAGI in the germline V gene. The CDR3 consists of 14 residues. The chain's CDR3 is CASRPTGSNQPQHF. The CDR3, as DNA: TGTGCCAGCCGGCCCACAGGGTCCAATCAGCCCCAGCATTTT.

This clone was counted between two and nine times. This chain joins TRBV24-1 and TRBJ2-3; 13 nucleotides agree with TRBD2. V gave up 3 bases and J gave up 2 bases; unmatched junction bases: 4. The CDR3 runs to 17 residues. Germline V CDR1 and CDR2: KGHDR, SFDVKD. CDR3 in amino acids: CATSDTGLAGLTDTQYF. Written as DNA, the CDR3 is TGTGCCACCAGTGATACGGGACTAGCGGGACTCACAGATACGCAGTATTTT.

The chain combines TRBV18 with TRBJ1-5, with unresolved D. This CDR3 is built from 14 residues. The V end lost 1 base, the J end lost 5 bases, and 9 bases lay between the germline ends. CDR1 is KGHSH, CDR2 LQKENI, per germline. The chain's CDR3 is CASSPQGRDQPQHF. The CDR3 coding sequence is TGTGCCAGCTCACCACAGGGTCGGGATCAGCCCCAGCATTTT.